Sequencing of this T cell receptor (beta chain) was carried out in a study of CD8+ T cells in alopecia areata. Study-level information: It was oral tofacitinib, at 5 to 10 mg twice daily, that treated patients received.

Sequencing used cDNA as its template, made by extracting RNA and reverse transcribing it. The data were produced by immunoSEQ multiplex PCR, yet TCRdb's version contains in-frame clones alone and is incomplete. The data contain 93,000 or so clones, approximately 84% of them singletons. V gave up 4 bases and J gave up 3 bases, with 15 bases separating them. CDR1 and CDR2 (germline): SQVTM, ANQGSEA. The length of the CDR3 is 14 residues. Treatment defined: oral pan-JAK inhibitor, 5-10 mg twice daily. Starting from PBMCs, sorting isolated CD4+ and CD8+ T cells. The genes are TRBV29-1 and TRBJ1-2, with a possible D match to TRBD1 (5 bases). Sequencing used CD8+ T cells sorted from blood, obtained at week 34, from a patient treated with tofacitinib. The TCR comes from a human donor with alopecia areata. Here the CDR3 reads CSVVGDEKYYGYTF. CDR3 DNA: TGCAGCGTTGTGGGGGATGAGAAATACTATGGCTACACCTTC.